A single sample gave rise to the 10 T cell receptor beta chains below, sequenced in a study of T cell responses to AZD1222 COVID-19 vaccine (dated by TCRdb to the early 2020s). The time point label corresponds to: baseline before first vaccination. In light of the paper, this sample's treatment or condition label describes: meningococcal conjugate vaccine given as trial control. The library came from the immunoSEQ multiplex PCR assay. Here the immuneACCESS table is served through TCRdb, limited to in-frame sequences with V and J called. Missing clones are a known gap in these copies; in checked studies unresolved V genes cover under half, and the rest lacks a known reason. This sample has about 110,000 clones in its table, and about 92% of those were observed once. 3% to 3.5% of the sample comes from the top ten. The input for sequencing was peripheral blood, taken on day 0 of MenACWY control vaccination. These receptors all come from an adult in good health.

The chain links TRBV28 to TRBJ1-4; 8 nucleotides line up with TRBD1. V lost 6 bases, J lost 6 bases, and 12 bases stayed unmatched. CDR1 is MDHEN, CDR2 SYDVKM, per germline. The CDR3 sequence is 16 residues long. The CDR3 DNA reads as TGTGCCAGCAGACCCAATACCGGGACAGGTGATGAAAAACTGTTTTTT. Amino acid sequence: CASRPNTGTGDEKLFF.

This clone was observed a single time. The chain is built from TRBV12-3 or TRBV12-4 and TRBJ1-2; D is ambiguous. The CDR3 sequence is 13 residues long. V was cut by 3 bases and J by 4 bases, with 9 bases left in between. This CDR3 is CASSLTQFYGYTF. The CDR3, as DNA: TGTGCCAGCAGTTTGACACAGTTCTATGGCTACACCTTC.

The gene calls are TRBV10-2 and TRBJ1-5; D unclear. Per the germline V gene, CDR1 is WSHSY and CDR2 is SAAADI. The V gene lost 2 bases and the J gene lost 1 base, with 6 bases spanning the gap. This CDR3 contains 14 residues. The CDR3 protein is CASSESQSNQPQHF. The CDR3 DNA sequence: TGCGCCAGCAGTGAGAGCCAGAGCAATCAGCCCCAGCATTTT.

The CDR3 protein is CASRQTGGRTEAFF. The DNA of the CDR3 is TGTGCCAGCAGACAGACAGGGGGGCGAACTGAAGCTTTCTTT. This chain connects TRBV5-6 to TRBJ1-1; 9 bases agree with TRBD1. The CDR3 is 14 amino acids. V lost 5 bases and J lost 5; bases outside the gene matches: 7. The germline gives CDR1 SGHDT, CDR2 YYEEEE.

This rearrangement joins TRBV4-2 to TRBJ1-6; possibly TRBD1 for D (5 bases). V lost 1 base, J lost 8 bases, and 12 bases lay in between. This CDR3 has 15 residues. Germline V gene lookup returns CDR1 LGHNA and CDR2 YNFKEQ. This CDR3 is CASSQGSGRDSPLHF. DNA of the CDR3: TGTGCCAGCAGCCAAGGGTCAGGGAGAGATTCACCCCTCCACTTT.

This clone was seen more than once but under ten times. At the DNA level, this CDR3 is encoded by other sequences in the same sample as well. For the CDR3, the DNA is TGTGCCAGCAGCGTCACAGGGAACTCCTACGAGCAGTACTTC. Protein product: CASSVTGNSYEQYF. V gene TRBV9 combines with J gene TRBJ2-7; D possibly corresponds to TRBD1 (6 bases). This CDR3 is 14 amino acids long. Trimming pared 2 bases from V and 0 bases from J, leaving 9 bases between. Germline V lookup: CDR1 SGDLS, CDR2 YYNGEE.

V gene TRBV19 combines with J gene TRBJ1-3; weak D call: TRBD1 (5 bases). The V gene lost 10 bases and the J gene lost 7 bases, with 29 bases spanning the gap. This CDR3 is 17 amino acids long. Germline CDR1 LNHDA, CDR2 SQIVND (reference sequence). This CDR3 is CATTLGWGSGPRNTIYF. CDR3 bases: TGTGCCACCACCCTGGGTTGGGGTTCGGGGCCTCGGAACACCATATATTTT.

The genes are TRBV4-2 and TRBJ2-3; weak D call: TRBD2 (6 bases). V was cut by 2 bases and J by 1 base, with 13 bases left in between. CDR1 is LGHNA, CDR2 YNFKEQ, per germline. The CDR3 runs to 16 residues. CDR3 protein: CASSQLTGGGTDTQYF. CDR3 bases: TGTGCCAGCAGCCAACTCACCGGCGGGGGCACAGATACGCAGTATTTT.

This clone was seen only once. This sequence joins TRBV6-5 and TRBJ2-5; D is unclear. The CDR3 length is 13 residues. From germline, CDR1 is MNHEY and CDR2 SVGAGI. The V gene lost 8 bases and the J gene lost 0 bases, with 10 bases spanning the gap. CDR3 amino acids: CASQDGYQETQYF. CDR3 sequence (DNA): TGTGCCAGCCAGGACGGCTACCAAGAGACCCAGTACTTC.

V and J are TRBV30 and TRBJ1-2; no definite D call. Trimming took off 0 bases at V and 6 bases at J, with 11 bases between the two ends. The CDR3 loop spans 13 amino acids. Germline V gives CDR1 GTSNPN, CDR2 SVGIG (reference sequence). As DNA, the CDR3 is TGTGCCTGGAGTGTATCCAGTCATAATGGCTACACCTTC. Its protein product is CAWSVSSHNGYTF.